Below, 20 T cell receptor beta chains from the same sample are listed, as sequenced in a study of beta chain features in type 1 diabetes. TCRB transcripts that were expressed got sequenced, as all of the isolated RNA had been reverse transcribed. Some clones are missing from TCRdb's copy, which holds only in-frame ones; the method was immunoSEQ multiplex PCR. Of some 500,000 clones in the sample, 11% are singletons; the top ten hold more than 0.045%. Sequences were obtained from naive CD4+ T cells from blood. The receptors were sampled from a young woman in good health.

CDR3 coding DNA: TGTGCCAGCAGCTTAATACCCGGCGGGTCACCCCTCCACTTT. It encodes CASSLIPGGSPLHF. The rearrangement links TRBV7-2 to TRBJ1-6; D is undetermined. V lost 2 bases and J lost 10, with 12 bases in between. The CDR3 is 14 residues long. Germline loops: CDR1 SGHTA, CDR2 FQGNSA. Supplemented by reference TRBV7-2 and TRBJ1-6, the full variable domain reads GAGVSQSPSNKVTEKGKDVELRCDPISGHTALYWYRQSLGQGLEFLIYFQGNSAPDKSGLPSDRFSAERTGGSVSTLTIQRTQQEDSAVYLCASSLIPGGSPLHFGNGTRLTVT.

This chain uses TRBV5-1 with TRBJ2-6; D is undetermined. In germline, CDR1 is SGHRS, CDR2 YFSETQ. With 4 bases removed from V and 0 bases from J, the gap between germline ends came to 11 bases. This CDR3 has 16 residues. The CDR3 reads CASSPYQSSGANVLTF. The CDR3 DNA follows: TGCGCCAGCAGCCCCTACCAATCCTCTGGGGCCAACGTCCTGACTTTC.

The V gene is TRBV19, the J gene TRBJ2-1; 11 bases are shared with TRBD1. The J segment lost 8 bases and the V segment lost 10 bases, leaving 13 bases of the junction unmatched. Germline CDR1 LNHDA, CDR2 SQIVND (reference sequence). This CDR3 is 15 amino acids long. DNA of the CDR3: TGTGCCACTTCCGGGGACAGGGGGTCTGGCGATGAGCAGTTCTTC. Protein: CATSGDRGSGDEQFF.

The chain links TRBV7-2 to TRBJ2-3, with 8 nucleotides matching TRBD2. Per germline, CDR1 SGHTA and CDR2 FQGNSA. The V and J ends lost 1 base and 7 bases, in that order; junction bases with no gene match: 7. This CDR3 region has 15 residues. The chain's CDR3 is CASSLEWSGSYTQYF. The CDR3 nucleotides are TGTGCCAGCAGCTTAGAATGGAGCGGGAGTTATACGCAGTATTTT.

The chain carries TRBV2 and TRBJ2-6, with 8 bases that match TRBD1. The V segment lost 6 bases and the J segment 1 base; nucleotides outside the gene matches: 5. CDR3 length: 16 amino acids. Germline V gives CDR1 SNHLY, CDR2 FYNNEI. CDR3: CASRGRGPSGANVLTF. In DNA form, the CDR3 reads TGTGCCAGCAGAGGCAGGGGGCCGTCTGGGGCCAACGTCCTGACTTTC.

The gene calls are TRBV9 and TRBJ2-2; the D is unclear. The V end was cut by 4 bases, the J end by 2 bases, with 6 bases between. There are 13 residues in the CDR3. Per the germline V gene, CDR1 is SGDLS and CDR2 is YYNGEE. CDR3 nucleotide sequence: TGTGCCAGCAGCCCAGACAACACCGGGGAGCTGTTTTTT. As protein: CASSPDNTGELFF.

This clone has just a few counts. The rearrangement links TRBV11-2 to TRBJ2-1; 10 bases match TRBD2. There are 15 residues in the CDR3. CDR1 and CDR2 (germline): SGHAT, FQNNGV. V trimming: 5 bases; J trimming: 14 bases; junction bases outside the gene matches: 15. The CDR3 loop reads CASSRVGVLAGMEFF. CDR3 DNA sequence: TGTGCCAGCAGCCGAGTCGGAGTACTAGCGGGGATGGAGTTCTTC.

In this sample, this clone turned up a few times. The chain employs TRBV7-3 and TRBJ1-4; 7 positions agree with TRBD1. J lost 11 bases, V lost 4 bases, and 7 bases had no gene match. CDR1 is SGHTA and CDR2 is FQGTGA in the germline V gene. CDR3 length: 13 residues. The CDR3 DNA follows: TGTGCCAGCAGCTCCGACAGGGTTGGTAAACTGTTTTTT. This translates into CASSSDRVGKLFF.

This clone has a handful of counts. As DNA, the CDR3 is TGTGCCAGCAGCCAAAGAGCCGAAGAGAGGCGGCCCAAAGAGACCCAGTACTTC. Protein sequence: CASSQRAEERRPKETQYF. V and J are TRBV14 and TRBJ2-5, with unresolved D. Germline CDR1 reads SGHDN; CDR2 reads FVKESK. The germline V and J ends were trimmed by 2 bases and 3 bases, with 22 bases remaining between them. The CDR3 totals 18 residues.

This clone turned up a few times. The rearrangement joins TRBV7-9 to TRBJ2-3; D gene unclear. V was pared by 1 base and J by 14 bases, with 13 bases between. CDR3 length: 12 amino acids. Germline CDR1 reads SEHNR; CDR2 reads FQNEAQ (reference sequence). Here the CDR3 reads CASSLETLHLYF. The CDR3 nucleotides read TGTGCCAGCAGCTTAGAAACCCTACATCTGTATTTT.

This clone was detected only a few times. This same CDR3 is encoded by further DNA sequences in the sample. Here the CDR3 reads CASSITGTSTDTQYF. As DNA, the CDR3 is TGTGCCAGCAGCATTACCGGGACTAGCACAGATACGCAGTATTTT. The V call is TRBV9, the J call TRBJ2-3; D is possibly TRBD2 (6 bases). V was clipped by 4 bases and J by 0 bases, with 12 bases between them. CDR1 is SGDLS, CDR2 YYNGEE, per germline. The CDR3 is 15 amino acids.

This clone appeared a few times. The chain combines TRBV15 with TRBJ2-5, with D unresolved. This CDR3 has 14 amino acids. CDR1 and CDR2 (germline): LNHNV, YYDKDF (reference sequence). V lost 3 bases to trimming and J lost 5 bases, with 13 bases between them. The CDR3 DNA follows: TGTGCCACCAGCAGCCGTCTGGACCGCGAGACCCAGTACTTC. It encodes CATSSRLDRETQYF.

The chain carries TRBV4-1 and TRBJ1-6; 8 bases are shared with TRBD1. The V segment lost 6 bases and the J segment 6 bases; nucleotides outside the gene matches: 4. This CDR3 is built from 14 residues. The germline V gene has CDR1 MGHRA and CDR2 YSYEKL. The CDR3 is CASSRGQGNSPLHF. The CDR3 bases are TGCGCCAGCAGTCGTGGACAGGGTAATTCACCCCTCCACTTT.

This clone was seen a few times. The V gene is TRBV5-5, the J gene TRBJ2-1, with 9 bases aligning to TRBD1. Germline assignment: CDR1 SGHKS and CDR2 YYEKEE (reference sequence). This CDR3 is 15 amino acids long. V lost 4 bases, J lost 4 bases, and 6 bases stayed unmatched. CDR3 loop: CASSRGQGIYNEQFF. CDR3 bases: TGTGCCAGCAGCAGGGGACAGGGAATATACAATGAGCAGTTCTTC.

This clone was detected a few times. The V and J genes are TRBV2 and TRBJ2-3; D tentatively reads TRBD1 or TRBD2 (5 bases each). This CDR3 is 14 amino acids long. CDR1 SNHLY and CDR2 FYNNEI come from the germline V gene. Deletions cut 8 bases from V and 5 bases from J, with 17 bases between. CDR3 nucleotide sequence: TGTGCCAGCGGGGCCTGGGTAGAGGGAGATACGCAGTATTTT. Protein: CASGAWVEGDTQYF.

The CDR3: CASSMTALGNTIYF. Written as DNA, the CDR3 is TGTGCCAGTAGTATGACAGCTCTTGGAAACACCATATATTTT. V and J are TRBV19 and TRBJ1-3, with D maybe TRBD1 (5 bases). CDR3 length: 14 amino acids. V gave up 3 bases and J gave up 3 bases, with 9 bases separating them. Per the germline V gene, CDR1 is LNHDA and CDR2 is SQIVND (reference sequence). The whole variable domain, remainder taken from reference TRBV19 and TRBJ1-3, is DGGITQSPKYLFRKEGQNVTLSCEQNLNHDAMYWYRQDPGQGLRLIYYSQIVNDFQKGDIAEGYSVSREKKESFPLTVTSAQKNPTAFYLCASSMTALGNTIYFGEGSWLTVV.

This rearrangement joins TRBV6-5 to TRBJ2-3; TRBD2 matches at 7 bases. CDR3 size: 15 residues. Germline-derived CDR1 and CDR2 are MNHEY and SVGAGI. The V segment lost 5 bases and the J segment 4 bases; nucleotides outside the gene matches: 9. CDR3 sequence reads: CASSPPGREPDTQYF. In DNA form, the CDR3 reads TGTGCCAGCAGTCCCCCCGGGCGGGAGCCAGATACGCAGTATTTT.

The CDR3 sequence: CASSVALSSYGYTF. For the CDR3, the DNA is TGTGCCAGCAGCGTAGCCCTTTCCTCCTATGGCTACACCTTC. J is TRBJ1-2 and V is TRBV9; no clear D gene. The CDR3 sequence is 14 residues long. Germline assignment: CDR1 SGDLS and CDR2 YYNGEE. V lost 0 bases and J lost 4, with 10 bases in between.

Only a few counts were recorded for this clone. The chain combines TRBV29-1 with TRBJ1-6, with 10 positions matching TRBD1. Germline CDR1 SQVTM, CDR2 ANQGSEA. Losses at the gene ends were 6 bases for V and 10 bases for J; bases not matched to a gene: 12. The CDR3 covers 15 residues. The CDR3 here is CSVRIDRGLSSPLHF. In nucleotides, the CDR3 is TGCAGCGTCCGAATCGACAGGGGGCTAAGCTCACCCCTCCACTTT.

The chain couples TRBV7-9 to TRBJ2-7; possibly TRBD1 for D (6 bases). Germline CDR1 is SEHNR and CDR2 is FQNEAQ (reference sequence). The CDR3 is made up of 14 amino acids. Between the trimmed V and J ends, which lost 3 bases and 2 bases, there was a span of 11 bases. The CDR3 DNA follows: TGTGCCAGCAGCTTTTCAGGGGCGACCTACGAGCAGTACTTC. This translates into CASSFSGATYEQYF. The full variable domain, rest sourced from reference TRBV7-9 and TRBJ2-7, is DTGVSQNPRHKITKRGQNVTFRCDPISEHNRLYWYRQTLGQGPEFLTYFQNEAQLEKSRLLSDRFSAERPKGSFSTLEIQRTEQGDSAMYLCASSFSGATYEQYFGPGTRLTVT.